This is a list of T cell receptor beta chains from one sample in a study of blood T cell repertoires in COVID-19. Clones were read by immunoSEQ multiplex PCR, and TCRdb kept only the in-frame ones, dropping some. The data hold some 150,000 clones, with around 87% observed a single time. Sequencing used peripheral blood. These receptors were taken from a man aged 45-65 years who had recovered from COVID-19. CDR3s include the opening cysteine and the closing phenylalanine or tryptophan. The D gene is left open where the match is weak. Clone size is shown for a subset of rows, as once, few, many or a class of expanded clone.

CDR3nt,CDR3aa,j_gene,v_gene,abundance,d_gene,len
TGTGCCACCACAGAACAAACTAATGAAAAACTGTTTTTT,CATTEQTNEKLFF,TRBJ1-4,TRBV24-1,NA,NA,13
TGTGCCAGCAGTTACTCGAGTCCTGCCGCCTACGAGCAGTACTTC,CASSYSSPAAYEQYF,TRBJ2-7,TRBV6-5,NA,NA,15
TGTGCCAGTAAACCCGGGACAGGGGCTTGGGAGCAGTACTTC,CASKPGTGAWEQYF,TRBJ2-7,TRBV19,NA,TRBD1,14
TGTGCCACCAGGACAGGGCCCCTCGAGCAGTACTTC,CATRTGPLEQYF,TRBJ2-7,TRBV27,NA,TRBD1,12
TGTGCCAGCTCACCAGGACAGGGCTCTGGAAACACCATATATTTT,CASSPGQGSGNTIYF,TRBJ1-3,TRBV18,NA,TRBD1,15
TGTGCCAGCAGTCCGGGACTGAACACAGATACGCAGTATTTT,CASSPGLNTDTQYF,TRBJ2-3,TRBV6-5,NA,NA,14
TGCGCCAGCAGCACCGGGACACTGAACGCTGAAGCTTTCTTT,CASSTGTLNAEAFF,TRBJ1-1,TRBV5-1,NA,NA,14
TGTGCCAGCAGTTATTCGGGAGGGGGTCTAGTAGGCTACACCTTC,CASSYSGGGLVGYTF,TRBJ1-2,TRBV6-6,NA,NA,15
TGTGCCAGCAGGCCGACTAGCACAGATACGCAGTATTTT,CASRPTSTDTQYF,TRBJ2-3,TRBV12-3/TRBV12-4,NA,NA,13
TGTGCCAGCAGCCAAGACAGGTATTCCTACGAGCAGTACTTC,CASSQDRYSYEQYF,TRBJ2-7,TRBV3-1/TRBV3-2,NA,NA,14
TGTGCCAGCAGAATAGCGCGGGGGAACACAGATACGCAGTATTTT,CASRIARGNTDTQYF,TRBJ2-3,TRBV7-2,NA,TRBD2,15
TGTGCCAGTACGCGTAGCGGGAAATCGTACGAGCAGTACTTC,CASTRSGKSYEQYF,TRBJ2-7,TRBV19,once,TRBD2,14
TGTGCCAGCAGCCCCGGAGGGGAAAAACTGTTTTTT,CASSPGGEKLFF,TRBJ1-4,TRBV5-5,NA,NA,12
TGTGCCAGCAGTGAATCCAGGAAGGCTTTCTTT,CASSESRKAFF,TRBJ1-1,TRBV2,NA,NA,11
TGTGCCAGCAGTTACTCGGAGACAGGGGGCTATGGCTACACCTTC,CASSYSETGGYGYTF,TRBJ1-2,TRBV6-2/TRBV6-3,many,TRBD1,15
TGTGCCAGCTCACCAACCAGCGTGGACACTGAAGCTTTCTTT,CASSPTSVDTEAFF,TRBJ1-1,TRBV18,NA,NA,14
TGTGCCAGCCTCCGAGGTCCTACTAACACTGAAGCTTTCTTT,CASLRGPTNTEAFF,TRBJ1-1,TRBV5-6,few,NA,14
TGTGCCAGCAGCCCACAGGGGGCTTACACTGAAGCTTTCTTT,CASSPQGAYTEAFF,TRBJ1-1,TRBV6-5,few,TRBD1,14
TGTGCCAGCAGCTTTCGTGGGCTGAATTCACCCCTCCACTTT,CASSFRGLNSPLHF,TRBJ1-6,TRBV5-8,NA,NA,14
TGTGCTAGTGGTTTGCTCAGGGGGCCATACAATGAGCAGTTCTTC,CASGLLRGPYNEQFF,TRBJ2-1,TRBV12-5,NA,TRBD1,15
TGTGCCAGCAGTTTTCCGGAAAGCAGGGGCTACACCTTC,CASSFPESRGYTF,TRBJ1-2,TRBV12-3/TRBV12-4,NA,NA,13
TGTGCCAGCAGCTTTCCTCGAGGACAGGGGTCCGGGGAGCTGTTTTTT,CASSFPRGQGSGELFF,TRBJ2-2,TRBV7-2,NA,TRBD1,16
TGTGCCAGCAGTTACCCTGGGAGCTTTGGGGCGAACACCGGGGAGCTGTTTTTT,CASSYPGSFGANTGELFF,TRBJ2-2,TRBV6-2/TRBV6-3,NA,NA,18
TGTGCCAGCAGCGTAGCAAGCGGGGAGAACACCGGGGAGCTGTTTTTT,CASSVASGENTGELFF,TRBJ2-2,TRBV9,NA,TRBD2,16
TGTGCCAGCAGTTTATCGCGAAGTGGGCGCGGGGACGAGCAGTACTTC,CASSLSRSGRGDEQYF,TRBJ2-7,TRBV27,NA,NA,16
TGTGCCAGCAGTTTCTCAGGGTATGAAAAACTGTTTTTT,CASSFSGYEKLFF,TRBJ1-4,TRBV27,NA,NA,13
TGTGCCAGCAGTGACCGCCCCTCTGGAGAGGTGGATAATTCACCCCTCCACTTT,CASSDRPSGEVDNSPLHF,TRBJ1-6,TRBV6-1,NA,NA,18
TGCGCCAGCAGCCAAACCATCACGACAGGGACTGGAAACACCATATATTTT,CASSQTITTGTGNTIYF,TRBJ1-3,TRBV4-3,NA,TRBD1,17
TGTGCCAGCAGATCCGGGACAGGGGGGAAACTGTTTTTT,CASRSGTGGKLFF,TRBJ1-4,TRBV6-5,NA,TRBD1,13
TGCGCCAGCAGCCTCCCTGGCACTAATGAAAAACTGTTTTTT,CASSLPGTNEKLFF,TRBJ1-4,TRBV5-1,NA,NA,14
TGCAGTGCTAGTTCAGGGTACAATGAGCAGTTCTTC,CSASSGYNEQFF,TRBJ2-1,TRBV20-1,NA,NA,12
TGTGCCAGCAGCTTAGCTAACTACGGAACTAGCACAGATACGCAGTATTTT,CASSLANYGTSTDTQYF,TRBJ2-3,TRBV7-2,NA,NA,17
TGCAGCGTTAGCGACTGGGGCGACACTGAAGCTTTCTTT,CSVSDWGDTEAFF,TRBJ1-1,TRBV29-1,NA,NA,13
TGTGCCAGCAGTTATCGGGGCGGGCTAGCGGGGTACAATGAGCAGTTCTTC,CASSYRGGLAGYNEQFF,TRBJ2-1,TRBV6-2/TRBV6-3,few,TRBD2,17
TGTGCCAGCAGTGACCGGGAGATAATTTGGCGGGTCCTGACTTTC,CASSDREIIWRVLTF,TRBJ2-6,TRBV2,NA,NA,15
TGTGCCAGCAGTGATGACAGGGTGTCCTACAATGAGCAGTTCTTC,CASSDDRVSYNEQFF,TRBJ2-1,TRBV25-1,once,TRBD1,15
TGCAGCGGAACAGGGGGCGCCTGGCCGAACACTGAAGCTTTCTTT,CSGTGGAWPNTEAFF,TRBJ1-1,TRBV29-1,NA,TRBD1,15
TGCGCCAGCAGCCAAGGGCCAGCGGATAGCTCCTACGAGCAGTACTTC,CASSQGPADSSYEQYF,TRBJ2-7,TRBV4-3,few,NA,16
TGCGCCAGCAGCGAGGGACTAGCGGGGGTGGAGACCCAGTACTTC,CASSEGLAGVETQYF,TRBJ2-5,TRBV5-1,NA,TRBD2,15
TGTGCCAGCAGTCGGGACAGGGGGCCCGGGGAGCTGTTTTTT,CASSRDRGPGELFF,TRBJ2-2,TRBV6-2/TRBV6-3,NA,TRBD1,14
TGTGCCAGCAGTTACTCGCGGCGGAATTCACCCCTCCACTTT,CASSYSRRNSPLHF,TRBJ1-6,TRBV6-5,NA,NA,14
TGTGCCAGCAGTCTGAATGGCCCGAACACCGGGGAGCTGTTTTTT,CASSLNGPNTGELFF,TRBJ2-2,TRBV7-2,NA,NA,15
TGCGCCAGCAGCCAAGTGTCGGGGGTGGATGAGCAGTTCTTC,CASSQVSGVDEQFF,TRBJ2-1,TRBV4-1,NA,NA,14
TGTGCCAGCAGTGAATCTTTAGCGGGGGGGAGCACAGATACGCAGTATTTT,CASSESLAGGSTDTQYF,TRBJ2-3,TRBV6-1,NA,TRBD2,17
TGTGCCAGCAGCACAAAGCGGGGCGCTGACTACGAGCAGTACTTC,CASSTKRGADYEQYF,TRBJ2-7,TRBV11-3,NA,TRBD2,15
TGTGCCAGCTCACCACTCGGGACAGGGGGCTCGGAGACCCAGTACTTC,CASSPLGTGGSETQYF,TRBJ2-5,TRBV18,NA,TRBD1,16
TGTGCCAGCAGCCAAGAGCCGGGACATGGGAACGAGCAGTACTTC,CASSQEPGHGNEQYF,TRBJ2-7,TRBV3-1/TRBV3-2,NA,NA,15
TGTGCCAGCAGCTTGGTTACAGGGAGATCAGATACGCAGTATTTT,CASSLVTGRSDTQYF,TRBJ2-3,TRBV5-4,NA,NA,15
TGTGCCAGCAGCTCCATAGCGGCGGCCGTTCAAGAGACCCAGTACTTC,CASSSIAAAVQETQYF,TRBJ2-5,TRBV7-2,NA,NA,16